The 31 T cell receptor beta chains listed next were all sequenced from one sample in a study of cytomegalovirus exposure and HLA in healthy donors. Researchers ran the PCR with 60 Vbeta and 13 Jbeta primers. Assay: immunoSEQ multiplex PCR; the TCRdb copy retains only in-frame clones and omits some. The table lists about 150,000 clones, approximately 80% of them singletons. The material sequenced was PBMCs. The source of these receptors is a woman in her thirties or forties in good health and CMV-seropositive.

The chain links TRBV5-1 to TRBJ2-1, with D possibly TRBD2 on 5 matching bases. The CDR3 spans 13 residues. V gave up 2 bases and J gave up 9 bases, with 12 bases separating them. In germline, CDR1 is SGHRS, CDR2 YFSETQ. CDR3 residues: CASSFGVVGEQFF. DNA of the CDR3: TGCGCCAGCAGCTTCGGGGTAGTAGGTGAGCAGTTCTTC.

The CDR3 sequence: CASSLGVKTEAFF. The CDR3 coding sequence is TGCGCCAGCAGCTTGGGAGTTAAAACTGAAGCTTTCTTT. The rearrangement uses TRBV5-1 and TRBJ1-1, with no clear D. The V gene lost 0 bases and the J gene lost 5 bases, with 8 bases spanning the gap. CDR1 and CDR2 (germline): SGHRS, YFSETQ. This CDR3 is 13 amino acids long.

CDR3 sequence (DNA): TGCGCCAGCAGCCCTGAACAGGGTAACTATGGCTACACCTTC. Translated, it gives CASSPEQGNYGYTF. This rearrangement joins TRBV5-1 to TRBJ1-2, with a tentative D call TRBD1 (6 bases). With 4 bases removed from V and 1 base from J, the gap between germline ends came to 11 bases. The length of the CDR3 is 14 residues. Germline V gene data show CDR1 as SGHRS and CDR2 as YFSETQ.

This clone came up once. CDR3 loop: CASSSLGLAGKSSEQYF. As DNA, the CDR3 is TGTGCCAGCAGTTCCCTCGGACTAGCGGGAAAGTCGAGTGAGCAGTACTTC. The chain employs TRBV28 and TRBJ2-7, with TRBD2 identical over 12 bases. This CDR3 has 17 residues. Trimming took 4 bases from V and 7 from J; bases not matched to a gene: 14. Germline V gene sequence: CDR1 MDHEN, CDR2 SYDVKM.

The chain carries TRBV5-1 and TRBJ2-7, with D possibly matching TRBD2 (5 bases). CDR1 and CDR2 (germline): SGHRS, YFSETQ. The CDR3 extends over 12 amino acids. The germline V and J ends were trimmed by 4 bases and 2 bases, with 7 bases remaining between them. In nucleotides, the CDR3 is TGCGCCAGCAGCGGGAGTGCCTACGAGCAGTACTTC. Residues: CASSGSAYEQYF.

The gene calls are TRBV25-1 and TRBJ2-2; 7 bases are a match to TRBD1. The CDR3 has 15 residues. J was trimmed by 5 bases and V by 7 bases; bases with no gene match: 10. Looked up from germline, CDR1 is MGHDK and CDR2 is SYGVNS. CDR3 nucleotide sequence: TGTGCCAGCACCTCGCAACAGGGGTGGACCGGGGAGCTGTTTTTT. Protein sequence: CASTSQQGWTGELFF.

This chain connects TRBV5-1 to TRBJ2-7; 13 nucleotides agree with TRBD2. The CDR3 has 18 amino acids. The V gene end was trimmed by 2 bases and the J gene end by 0 bases; junction bases not matched to a gene: 8. From germline, CDR1 is SGHRS and CDR2 YFSETQ. The CDR3 DNA follows: TGCGCCAGCAGCTTTCGGACTAGCGGGAGCCACCGCTCCTACGAGCAGTACTTC. It yields the protein CASSFRTSGSHRSYEQYF.

This clone was recorded once. The gene calls are TRBV6-5 and TRBJ2-1; D uncertain. The CDR3 spans 13 residues. Trimming took 3 bases from V and 6 from J, leaving 9 bases between them. Germline lookup yields CDR1 MNHEY and CDR2 SVGAGI. This CDR3 reads CASSYNPRNEQFF. CDR3 DNA: TGTGCCAGCAGTTATAATCCGCGCAATGAGCAGTTCTTC.

This clone was counted once. In DNA form, the CDR3 reads TGTGCCAGCAGCGTCGTAGCGGGAGGGAGACTCGACACAGATACGCAGTATTTT. Its translation is CASSVVAGGRLDTDTQYF. The chain couples TRBV9 to TRBJ2-3; the match to TRBD2 covers 11 bases. Germline V gene sequence: CDR1 SGDLS, CDR2 YYNGEE. This CDR3 has 18 amino acids. After removal of 2 bases from V and 2 bases from J, the junction contained 10 bases not matched to a gene.

The chain couples TRBV5-1 to TRBJ2-1, with TRBD2 identical over 11 bases. Trimming took 4 bases from V and 4 from J; bases not matched to a gene: 13. The CDR3 totals 18 residues. CDR1 is SGHRS and CDR2 is YFSETQ in the germline V gene. CDR3 protein: CASSRTGPTSGTYNEQFF. The CDR3 DNA follows: TGCGCCAGCAGCAGGACAGGGCCGACTAGCGGGACGTACAATGAGCAGTTCTTC.

This clone was picked up a small number of times. The gene calls are TRBV4-1 and TRBJ1-5, with D perhaps TRBD1 (5 bases). The V and J ends lost 0 bases and 8 bases respectively, with 14 bases between them. The CDR3 is made up of 15 amino acids. CDR1 and CDR2 (germline): MGHRA, YSYEKL. The DNA of the CDR3 is TGCGCCAGCAGCCAAGAGGAGCAGGGTGGAAAGCCCCAGCATTTT. Its protein product is CASSQEEQGGKPQHF.

The chain combines TRBV19 with TRBJ1-1; maybe TRBD1 (5 bases). The germline V gene has CDR1 LNHDA and CDR2 SQIVND (reference sequence). The CDR3 spans 14 residues. The germline V and J ends were trimmed by 3 bases and 5 bases, with 13 bases remaining between them. CDR3 nucleotides: TGTGCCAGTAGTATGCAGGGTAGGACGACTGAAGCTTTCTTT. Protein product: CASSMQGRTTEAFF.

With respect to this clone: The sample carries other DNA sequences with the same CDR3. V and J are TRBV18 and TRBJ2-5, with D uncertain. The CDR3 runs to 13 residues. V gave up 2 bases and J gave up 2 bases, with 6 bases separating them. The germline CDR1 and CDR2 sequences are KGHSH and LQKENI. Here the CDR3 reads CASSPGLQETQYF. CDR3 DNA: TGTGCCAGCTCACCAGGGCTGCAAGAGACCCAGTACTTC.

The chain uses TRBV5-6 and TRBJ2-7; 8 bases align to TRBD1. Losses at the gene ends were 4 bases for V and 5 bases for J; bases not matched to a gene: 14. The CDR3 has 16 residues. Germline CDR1 SGHDT, CDR2 YYEEEE. CDR3 amino acids: CASSTHFQGAVNEQYF. The DNA of the CDR3 is TGTGCCAGCAGCACCCATTTCCAGGGGGCGGTCAACGAGCAGTACTTC.

The chain joins TRBV5-6 to TRBJ2-5, with a tentative D call TRBD2 (6 bases). V lost 1 base to trimming and J lost 5 bases, with 18 bases between them. In germline, CDR1 is SGHDT, CDR2 YYEEEE. This CDR3 has 16 amino acids. The CDR3 sequence is CASSLPVGSREETQYF. CDR3 DNA sequence: TGTGCCAGCAGCTTGCCGGTCGGGAGCAGGGAGGAGACCCAGTACTTC.

This chain connects TRBV5-1 to TRBJ2-2; TRBD2 agrees at 9 bases. The CDR3 spans 16 residues. Germline V gene lookup returns CDR1 SGHRS and CDR2 YFSETQ. V lost 4 bases and J lost 7; bases outside the gene matches: 11. CDR3 in amino acids: CASSPLAGGQNGELFF. DNA of the CDR3: TGCGCCAGCAGCCCCCTCGCGGGAGGGCAGAACGGGGAGCTGTTTTTT.

The chain carries TRBV19 and TRBJ2-5; 9 positions agree with TRBD1. The germline V gene has CDR1 LNHDA and CDR2 SQIVND (reference sequence). This CDR3 is built from 17 residues. The ends lost 4 bases at V and 5 bases at J; junction bases unmatched: 14. The CDR3 region has the DNA TGTGCCAGTAGTAAGGGGACAGGGCTTCTCCTACAGGAGACCCAGTACTTC. Protein product: CASSKGTGLLLQETQYF.

This clone occurred once. The chain joins TRBV25-1 to TRBJ2-5; D uncertain. CDR1 is MGHDK, CDR2 SYGVNS, per germline. CDR3 size: 11 residues. Trimming removed 3 bases at V and 3 bases at J, with 2 bases between. The CDR3 region is CASSDKETQYF. The CDR3 DNA reads as TGTGCCAGCAGTGACAAAGAGACCCAGTACTTC.

This clone has more than one count but fewer than ten. J is TRBJ1-1 and V is TRBV19; D unresolved. Trimming cost V 3 bases and J 0 bases, with 11 bases left between them. Germline-derived CDR1 and CDR2 are LNHDA and SQIVND (reference sequence). This CDR3 has 15 residues. As DNA, the CDR3 is TGTGCCAGTAGTATGGCTAGAGGCCTGAACACTGAAGCTTTCTTT. Protein product: CASSMARGLNTEAFF.

The J gene is TRBJ2-7, the V gene TRBV6-4; D perhaps matches TRBD1 (5 bases). The CDR3 has 13 amino acids. Trimming shortened V by 5 bases and J by 2 bases, and 10 bases separated the two germline ends. Germline CDR1 MRHNA, CDR2 SNTAGT. CDR3: CASSKDSTYEQYF. CDR3 DNA sequence: TGTGCCAGCAGTAAAGACAGTACCTACGAGCAGTACTTC.

The CDR3 sequence: CASSLQGAGYNEQFF. CDR3 coding DNA: TGTGCCAGCAGCTTACAGGGGGCGGGCTACAATGAGCAGTTCTTC. The gene calls are TRBV7-9 and TRBJ2-1; 8 bases fit TRBD1. The CDR3 spans 15 residues. After removal of 2 bases from V and 3 bases from J, the junction contained 3 bases not matched to a gene. CDR1 SEHNR and CDR2 FQNEAQ come from the germline V gene (reference sequence).

The chain recombines TRBV11-3 with TRBJ1-1; D is uncertain. This CDR3 contains 12 residues. V gave up 5 bases and J gave up 8 bases, with 12 bases separating them. Germline V gives CDR1 SGHNT, CDR2 YENEEA. CDR3 sequence: CASSGFSFEAFF. The CDR3 DNA reads TGTGCCAGCAGCGGCTTCAGTTTCGAAGCTTTCTTT.

The table lists this clone with a count of one. The chain uses TRBV7-9 and TRBJ1-1, with D possibly TRBD1 on 5 matching bases. The CDR3 loop spans 15 amino acids. Trimming took off 0 bases at V and 0 bases at J, with 8 bases between the two ends. From germline, CDR1 is SEHNR and CDR2 FQNEAQ (reference sequence). The CDR3 DNA sequence: TGTGCCAGCAGCTTAGCCGACAGATTGAACACTGAAGCTTTCTTT. Amino acid sequence: CASSLADRLNTEAFF.

The rearrangement links TRBV11-2 to TRBJ2-2; D perhaps matches TRBD1 (6 bases). The CDR3 has 14 amino acids. Per the germline V gene, CDR1 is SGHAT and CDR2 is FQNNGV. V lost 6 bases and J lost 7, with 15 bases in between. In DNA form, the CDR3 reads TGTGCCAGCAGTTTCGGGACACTTGGCGGGGAGCTGTTTTTT. Its translation: CASSFGTLGGELFF.

The chain couples TRBV5-1 to TRBJ2-1; a weak D match, TRBD1 (5 bases). The CDR3 totals 14 residues. The germline gives CDR1 SGHRS, CDR2 YFSETQ. V gave up 3 bases and J gave up 10 bases, with 17 bases separating them. The CDR3 region is CASSYEPRVSEQFF. The CDR3 region has the DNA TGCGCCAGCAGCTATGAACCCAGGGTCAGCGAGCAGTTCTTC.

This chain joins TRBV6-5 and TRBJ2-3; 9 bases agree with TRBD2. The germline CDR1 and CDR2 sequences are MNHEY and SVGAGI. V trimming: 3 bases; J trimming: 5 bases; junction bases outside the gene matches: 3. The CDR3 has 14 amino acids. The CDR3 here is CASSYSSGVDTQYF. Here the CDR3 DNA reads TGTGCCAGCAGTTATTCTAGCGGGGTAGATACGCAGTATTTT.

The chain employs TRBV9 and TRBJ2-5; 12 bases map to TRBD2. CDR3 size: 16 residues. Losses at the gene ends were 3 bases for V and 2 bases for J; bases not matched to a gene: 5. The germline CDR1 and CDR2 sequences are SGDLS and YYNGEE. CDR3 sequence: CASSASLAGGQETQYF. The CDR3 DNA sequence: TGTGCCAGCAGCGCTTCACTAGCGGGAGGACAAGAGACCCAGTACTTC. Full variable domain (missing parts from reference TRBV9 and TRBJ2-5): DSGVTQTPKHLITATGQRVTLRCSPRSGDLSVYWYQQSLDQGLQFLIQYYNGEERAKGNILERFSAQQFPDLHSELNLSSLELGDSALYFCASSASLAGGQETQYFGPGTRLLVL.

V is TRBV5-1 and J is TRBJ2-1; 7 nucleotides agree with TRBD1. The germline CDR1 and CDR2 sequences are SGHRS and YFSETQ. Trimming at V came to 4 bases and at J to 4 bases, leaving 2 bases not matched to a gene. The CDR3 contains 13 residues. The CDR3 sequence is CASSPTGYNEQFF. The CDR3 DNA follows: TGCGCCAGCAGCCCGACAGGGTACAATGAGCAGTTCTTC.

This clone occurred once. The V gene is TRBV5-1, the J gene TRBJ2-3; 11 nucleotides match TRBD2. J was trimmed by 1 base and V by 0 bases; bases with no gene match: 7. This CDR3 region has 18 residues. Germline CDR1 is SGHRS and CDR2 is YFSETQ. For the CDR3, the DNA is TGCGCCAGCAGCTTGGAACTAGCGGGAGTAACTGGCACAGATACGCAGTATTTT. This encodes CASSLELAGVTGTDTQYF.

The genes are TRBV18 and TRBJ1-2; TRBD1 matches at 7 bases. CDR3 length: 14 amino acids. Looked up from germline, CDR1 is KGHSH and CDR2 is LQKENI. Trimming took 3 bases from V and 2 from J; bases not matched to a gene: 3. The CDR3 DNA sequence: TGTGCCAGCTCACCGGACAGGACCAACTATGGCTACACCTTC. Translation: CASSPDRTNYGYTF.

The V call is TRBV11-3, the J call TRBJ2-7; 9 nucleotides agree with TRBD2. This CDR3 spans 16 amino acids. Trimming took 0 bases from V and 4 from J; bases not matched to a gene: 7. Germline V gene sequence: CDR1 SGHNT, CDR2 YENEEA. The CDR3 DNA follows: TGTGCCAGCAGCTTAGATTCGGCTAGCGGGACATACGAGCAGTACTTC. Its translation is CASSLDSASGTYEQYF.